This TCR beta chain was captured in a study of blood T cell repertoires in COVID-19. Study details: T cells, B-cell-depleted T cells, or PBMCs provided the cDNA or gDNA that served as material.

V was shortened by 7 bases and J by 4 bases, with 16 bases between the two germline ends. Germline V CDR1 and CDR2: SGHNT, YENEEA. This CDR3 spans 15 amino acids. Authors' data handling: Reference gene primer amplification yielded estimated nucleated cell counts. The assay was immunoSEQ multiplex PCR, and TCRdb's table has in-frame clones only and misses some. V and J calls and clone size are those listed in that table; D and trimming were worked out from the DNA. Among about 140,000 clones, 85% to 90% were seen once, and the ten largest hold roughly 8.7%. This clone was picked up a small number of times.

The genes are TRBV11-3 and TRBJ2-2; tentative D call: TRBD2 (5 bases). The sample consisted of peripheral blood. The source is a woman between 55 and 75 years old with acute or convalescent COVID-19. The CDR3 protein is CASTASAGGTGELFF. The CDR3, as DNA: TGTGCCAGCACCGCCTCGGCAGGAGGCACCGGGGAGCTGTTTTTT.